A single sample gave rise to the 15 T cell receptor beta chains below, sequenced in a study of blood T cells in healthy people across ages. Primed by a sample-barcoded 5' primer and a J-beta primer mix, a second PCR proceeded for about 6 to 12 cycles. MiXCR, run by TCRdb on the 5' RACE reads, gives a single entry per CDR3 protein. The profile shows 1.6 million or so distinct CDR3 sequences, 34% of them singletons. Sample: blood. All receptors derive from a woman in her twenties or thirties in good health.

This sequence joins TRBV6-1 and TRBJ2-1; TRBD2 matches at 10 bases. The V gene end was trimmed by 3 bases and the J gene end by 7 bases; junction bases not matched to a gene: 6. Germline V lookup: CDR1 MNHNS, CDR2 SASEGT. The length of the CDR3 is 15 residues. CDR3 nucleotide sequence: TGTGCCAGCAGTGATGCTAGCGGGAGCTCTAATGAGCAGTTCTTC. Translated, it gives CASSDASGSSNEQFF.

The chain uses TRBV29-1 and TRBJ2-2; 8 nucleotides match TRBD2. Germline trimming cut 1 base from V and 2 bases from J; bases unmatched to any gene: 9. The CDR3 is made up of 17 amino acids. In germline, CDR1 is SQVTM, CDR2 ANQGSEA. CDR3 region: CSVEGVRGGINTGELFF. The CDR3 DNA reads as TGCAGCGTTGAAGGAGTTCGGGGGGGCATAAACACCGGGGAGCTGTTTTTT.

The chain recombines TRBV5-1 with TRBJ2-7; D gene unclear. Trimming took off 1 base at V and 3 bases at J, with 17 bases between the two ends. This CDR3 is built from 16 residues. The germline CDR1 and CDR2 sequences are SGHRS and YFSETQ. In DNA, the CDR3 is TGCGCCAGCAGCTTGTCCCGAAGGGTCGCCGACTACGAGCAGTACTTC. Its protein is CASSLSRRVADYEQYF.

J is TRBJ1-4 and V is TRBV5-1, with D tentatively TRBD1 (5 bases). V lost 0 bases to trimming and J lost 6 bases, with 12 bases between them. The CDR3 runs 15 residues. CDR1 and CDR2 (germline): SGHRS, YFSETQ. Here the CDR3 reads CASSLGGHPDEKLFF. DNA for the CDR3: TGCGCCAGCAGCTTGGGGGGCCACCCGGATGAAAAACTGTTTTTT.

In its sample, this clonotype was seen a few times. The V gene is TRBV5-1, the J gene TRBJ2-5, with D perhaps TRBD1 or TRBD2 (5 bases each). There are 14 residues in the CDR3. V was trimmed by 3 bases and J by 5 bases, leaving 14 bases between them. Germline CDR1 is SGHRS and CDR2 is YFSETQ. The CDR3 DNA reads as TGCGCCAGCAGCTCCGGGACCTTAAGGGAGACCCAGTACTTC. Translating gives CASSSGTLRETQYF.

Note on this clonotype: A much larger clone lies a single base off, so this may be a read error. The chain uses TRBV6-1 and TRBJ2-7; D uncertain. The germline V and J ends were trimmed by 1 base and 2 bases, with 6 bases remaining between them. Germline V lookup: CDR1 MNHNS, CDR2 SASEGT. The CDR3 extends over 13 amino acids. The CDR3 sequence is CASSEGHPYEQYF. The CDR3 bases are TGTGCCAGCAGTGAAGGGCACCCCTACGAGCAGTACTTC.

The chain joins TRBV3-1 to TRBJ1-1; D remains unclear. Trimming cost V 7 bases and J 5 bases, with 17 bases left between them. CDR1 is LGHDT, CDR2 YNNKEL, per germline (reference sequence). The CDR3 consists of 14 residues. CDR3 loop: CASTPSGHGTEAFF. CDR3 coding DNA: TGTGCCAGCACCCCATCAGGCCACGGAACTGAAGCTTTCTTT.

This chain joins TRBV5-1 and TRBJ1-1; 8 bases align to TRBD1. The V segment lost 4 bases and the J segment 1 base; nucleotides outside the gene matches: 6. In germline, CDR1 is SGHRS, CDR2 YFSETQ. The CDR3 extends over 15 amino acids. CDR3 DNA sequence: TGCGCCAGCAGCCAAGGGGACAGGTCGAACACTGAAGCTTTCTTT. Residues: CASSQGDRSNTEAFF.

This clonotype has only a few counts. The chain recombines TRBV20-1 with TRBJ1-5; 7 nucleotides align to TRBD1. After removal of 5 bases from V and 3 bases from J, the junction contained 10 bases not matched to a gene. Germline-derived CDR1 and CDR2 are DFQATT and SNEGSKA (reference sequence). The CDR3 spans 15 residues. CDR3 residues: CSAPRQGEYNQPQHF. CDR3 bases: TGCAGTGCTCCGAGACAGGGCGAGTACAATCAGCCCCAGCATTTT.

This clonotype was seen more than once but under ten times. The chain carries TRBV10-3 and TRBJ1-1, with D possibly matching TRBD1 (6 bases). The CDR3 runs 15 residues. Looked up from germline, CDR1 is ENHRY and CDR2 is SYGVKD. The V end lost 5 bases, the J end lost 0 bases, and 13 bases lay between the germline ends. This CDR3 is CAISSTGAVNTEAFF. As DNA, the CDR3 is TGTGCCATCAGTTCCACGGGGGCCGTGAACACTGAAGCTTTCTTT.

The chain recombines TRBV29-1 with TRBJ2-1; a weak D match, TRBD2 (6 bases). The CDR3 spans 15 residues. Germline V CDR1 and CDR2: SQVTM, ANQGSEA. The V and J ends lost 1 base and 10 bases respectively, with 20 bases between them. DNA for the CDR3: TGCAGCGTTGAAGTGTGGAGGGAGACACGGTGGGAGCAGTTCTTC. It is translated as CSVEVWRETRWEQFF.

This clonotype showed up just a few times. The chain employs TRBV20-1 and TRBJ2-7; TRBD2 is a possible D gene (6 bases). The CDR3 contains 13 residues. Germline CDR1 is DFQATT and CDR2 is SNEGSKA (reference sequence). The ends were cut back, 6 bases at V and 3 bases at J, with 15 bases in the middle. The chain's CDR3 is CSAGAGIDYEQYF. CDR3 nucleotide sequence: TGCAGTGCCGGGGCGGGGATCGACTACGAGCAGTACTTC.

The gene calls are TRBV29-1 and TRBJ2-5; D unresolved. Germline V CDR1 and CDR2: SQVTM, ANQGSEA. Trimming cost V 5 bases and J 2 bases, with 24 bases left between them. The CDR3 spans 17 residues. For the CDR3, the DNA is TGCAGCGTTTTCCGTGACTGGCGGAAGAGAGGTCAAGAGACCCAGTACTTC. It encodes CSVFRDWRKRGQETQYF.

This clonotype was counted only a few times. The V call is TRBV29-1, the J call TRBJ1-5; weak D call: TRBD1 (5 bases). CDR3 length: 14 amino acids. V lost 5 bases and J 3 bases, leaving 14 bases between the germline ends. In germline, CDR1 is SQVTM, CDR2 ANQGSEA. CDR3 sequence: CSVSYGTNNQPQHF. The CDR3 DNA sequence: TGCAGCGTTTCTTATGGGACGAACAATCAGCCCCAGCATTTT. Full variable domain (remainder filled in from reference TRBV29-1 and TRBJ1-5): SAVISQKPSRDICQRGTSLTIQCQVDSQVTMMFWYRQQPGQSLTLIATANQGSEATYESGFVIDKFPISRPNLTFSTLTVSNMSPEDSSIYLCSVSYGTNNQPQHFGDGTRLSIL.

This clonotype was recorded many times. The V gene is TRBV12-3 or TRBV12-4, the J gene TRBJ2-7; 7 bases fit TRBD1. This CDR3 comprises 13 residues. J was trimmed by 4 bases and V by 5 bases; bases with no gene match: 5. CDR3 sequence (DNA): TGTGCCAGCAGTCCGACAGGGTTGTACGAGCAGTACTTC. This translates into CASSPTGLYEQYF.